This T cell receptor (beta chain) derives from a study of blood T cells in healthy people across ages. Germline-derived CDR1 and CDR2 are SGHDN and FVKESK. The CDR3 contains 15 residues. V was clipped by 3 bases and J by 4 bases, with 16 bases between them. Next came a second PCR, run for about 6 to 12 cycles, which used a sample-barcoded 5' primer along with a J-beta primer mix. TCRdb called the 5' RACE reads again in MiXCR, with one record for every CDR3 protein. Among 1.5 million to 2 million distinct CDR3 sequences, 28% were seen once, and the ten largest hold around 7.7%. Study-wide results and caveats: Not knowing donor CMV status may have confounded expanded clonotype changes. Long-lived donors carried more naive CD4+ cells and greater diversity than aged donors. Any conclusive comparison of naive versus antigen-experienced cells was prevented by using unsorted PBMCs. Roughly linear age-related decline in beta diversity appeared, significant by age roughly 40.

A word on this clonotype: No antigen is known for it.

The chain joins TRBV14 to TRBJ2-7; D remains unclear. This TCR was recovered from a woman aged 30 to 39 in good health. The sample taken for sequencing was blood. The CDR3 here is CASSHDTLNAYEQYF. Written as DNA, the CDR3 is TGTGCCAGCAGCCACGACACATTGAACGCGTACGAGCAGTACTTC.